This TCR beta chain came from a study of T cell repertoires in cytomegalovirus infection. Whole-study context: Well-studied HLA-B-restricted epitopes and recently identified HLA-C-restricted epitopes of CMV were both used in the study. Whole-study results and caveats: The ex vivo response showed dominance by HLA-C-restricted CMV-specific TCR beta clonotypes.

As for this clonotype: Its antigen is as yet unknown.

In germline, CDR1 is SGHNT, CDR2 YENEEA. With 4 bases clipped from V and 4 bases from J, the junction kept 15 bases outside the gene matches. This CDR3 region has 17 residues. TCRdb re-analysed the reads in MiXCR, keeping a single row per CDR3 protein. This sample has fewer than 900,000 distinct CDR3 sequences, with approximately 32% found just once. V and J are TRBV11-3 and TRBJ1-1; TRBD1 matches 7 bases. The material was cultured CD8+ T cells from PBMCs, obtained from culture after CMV antigen stimulation. This TCR derives from a human donor in good health (CMV status not recorded). Some clones in this sample may be carry-over from other donors' samples. The CDR3 reads CASSSQTLTGRTTEAFF. As DNA, the CDR3 is TGTGCCAGCAGCTCTCAAACGCTGACAGGGAGGACCACTGAAGCTTTCTTT.